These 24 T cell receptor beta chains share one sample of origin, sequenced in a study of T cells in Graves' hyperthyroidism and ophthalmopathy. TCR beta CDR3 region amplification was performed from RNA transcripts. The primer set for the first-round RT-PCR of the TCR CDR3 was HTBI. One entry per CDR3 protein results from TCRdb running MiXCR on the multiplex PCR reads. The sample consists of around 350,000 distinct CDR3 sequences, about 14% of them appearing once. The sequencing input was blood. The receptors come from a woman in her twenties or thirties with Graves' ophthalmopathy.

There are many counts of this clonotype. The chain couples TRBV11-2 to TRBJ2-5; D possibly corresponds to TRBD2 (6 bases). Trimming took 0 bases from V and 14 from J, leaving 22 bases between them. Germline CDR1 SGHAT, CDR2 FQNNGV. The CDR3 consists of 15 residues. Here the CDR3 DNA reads TGTGCCAGCAGCTTAGAATCGTTGGGACTCCGGCGGAGATACTTC. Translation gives CASSLESLGLRRRYF.

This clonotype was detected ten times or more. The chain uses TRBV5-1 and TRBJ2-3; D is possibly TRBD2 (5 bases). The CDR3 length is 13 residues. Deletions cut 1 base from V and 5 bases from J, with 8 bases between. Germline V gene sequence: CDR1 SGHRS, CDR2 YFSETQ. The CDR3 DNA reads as TGCGCCAGCAGCTTGTGGGCGGGAGATACGCAGTATTTT. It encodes CASSLWAGDTQYF.

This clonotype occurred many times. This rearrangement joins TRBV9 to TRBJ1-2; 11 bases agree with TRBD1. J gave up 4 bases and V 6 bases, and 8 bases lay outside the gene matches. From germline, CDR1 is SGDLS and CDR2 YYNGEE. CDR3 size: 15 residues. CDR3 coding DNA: TGTGCCAGCACCCCCGGGACAGGGGGAATCTATGGCTACACCTTC. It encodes CASTPGTGGIYGYTF.

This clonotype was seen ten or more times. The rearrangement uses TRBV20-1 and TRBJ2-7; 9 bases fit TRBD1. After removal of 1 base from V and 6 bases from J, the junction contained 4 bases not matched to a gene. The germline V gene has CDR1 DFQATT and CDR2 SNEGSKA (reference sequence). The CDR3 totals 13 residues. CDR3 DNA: TGCAGTGCTAGAGGGACAGGGGCGGGCGAGCAGTACTTC. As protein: CSARGTGAGEQYF.

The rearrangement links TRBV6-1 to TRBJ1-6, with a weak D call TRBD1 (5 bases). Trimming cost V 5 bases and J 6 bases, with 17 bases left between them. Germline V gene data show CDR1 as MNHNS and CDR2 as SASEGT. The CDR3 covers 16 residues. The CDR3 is CASSPTAGGSNSPLHF. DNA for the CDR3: TGTGCCAGCAGTCCTACTGCCGGGGGAAGTAATTCACCCCTCCACTTT.

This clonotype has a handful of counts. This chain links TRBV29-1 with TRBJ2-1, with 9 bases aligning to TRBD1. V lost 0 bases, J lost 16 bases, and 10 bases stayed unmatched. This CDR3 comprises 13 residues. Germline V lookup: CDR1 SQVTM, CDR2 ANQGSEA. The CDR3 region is CSVEESGTGILFF. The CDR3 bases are TGCAGCGTTGAAGAATCCGGGACAGGGATTTTATTCTTC.

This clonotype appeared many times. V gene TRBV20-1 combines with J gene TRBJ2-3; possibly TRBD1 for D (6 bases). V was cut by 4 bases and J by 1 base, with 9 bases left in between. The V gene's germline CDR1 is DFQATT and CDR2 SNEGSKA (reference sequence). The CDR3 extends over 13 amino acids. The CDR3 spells CSAMKGGTDTQYF. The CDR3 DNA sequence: TGCAGTGCTATGAAGGGGGGCACAGATACGCAGTATTTT.

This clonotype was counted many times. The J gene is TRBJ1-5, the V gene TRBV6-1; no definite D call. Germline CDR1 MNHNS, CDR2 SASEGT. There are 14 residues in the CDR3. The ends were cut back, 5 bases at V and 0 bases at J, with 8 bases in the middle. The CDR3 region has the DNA TGTGCCAGCAGTTTGTATTATAGCAATCAGCCCCAGCATTTT. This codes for CASSLYYSNQPQHF.

CDR3 in amino acids: CATSRIFSAGVGANVLTF. CDR3 sequence (DNA): TGTGCCACCAGCAGAATATTTAGTGCGGGGGTTGGGGCCAACGTCCTGACTTTC. V is TRBV15 and J is TRBJ2-6; 7 positions match TRBD2. V dropped 2 bases and J dropped 3; count of bases not matched to a gene: 10. The CDR3 covers 18 residues. Germline lookup yields CDR1 LNHNV and CDR2 YYDKDF (reference sequence).

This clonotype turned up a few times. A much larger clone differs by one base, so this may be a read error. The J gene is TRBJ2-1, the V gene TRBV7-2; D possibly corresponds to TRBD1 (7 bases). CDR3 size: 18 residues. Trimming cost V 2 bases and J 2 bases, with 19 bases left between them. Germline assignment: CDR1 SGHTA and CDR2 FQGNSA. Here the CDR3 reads CASSLFGGTARTYNEQFF. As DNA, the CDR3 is TGTGCCAGCAGCTTATTTGGGGGGACAGCTCGAACCTACAATGAGCAGTTCTTC.

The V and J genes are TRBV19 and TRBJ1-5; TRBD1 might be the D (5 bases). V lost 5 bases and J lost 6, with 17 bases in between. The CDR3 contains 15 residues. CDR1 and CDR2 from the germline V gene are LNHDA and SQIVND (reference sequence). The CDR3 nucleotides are TGTGCCAGTAGTTTTTTGGGGGTAGGCCGTCAGCCCCAGCATTTT. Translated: CASSFLGVGRQPQHF.

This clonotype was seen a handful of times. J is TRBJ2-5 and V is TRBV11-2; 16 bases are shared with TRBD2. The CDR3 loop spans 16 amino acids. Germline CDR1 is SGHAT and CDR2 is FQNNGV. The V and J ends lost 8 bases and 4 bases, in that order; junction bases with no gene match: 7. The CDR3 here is CASGRGLAGGIETQYF. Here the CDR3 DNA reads TGTGCCAGCGGTCGGGGACTAGCGGGGGGGATAGAGACCCAGTACTTC.

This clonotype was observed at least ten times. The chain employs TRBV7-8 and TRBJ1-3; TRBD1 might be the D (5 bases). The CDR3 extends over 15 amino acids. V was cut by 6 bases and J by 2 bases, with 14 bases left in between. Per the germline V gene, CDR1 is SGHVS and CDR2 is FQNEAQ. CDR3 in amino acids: CASRRGLPAGNTIYF. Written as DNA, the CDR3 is TGTGCCAGCAGGAGGGGATTGCCGGCTGGAAACACCATATATTTT. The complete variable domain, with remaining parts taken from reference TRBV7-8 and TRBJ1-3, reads GAGVSQSPRYKVAKRGQDVALRCDPISGHVSLFWYQQALGQGPEFLTYFQNEAQLDKSGLPSDRFFAERPEGSVSTLKIQRTQQEDSAVYLCASRRGLPAGNTIYFGEGSWLTVV.

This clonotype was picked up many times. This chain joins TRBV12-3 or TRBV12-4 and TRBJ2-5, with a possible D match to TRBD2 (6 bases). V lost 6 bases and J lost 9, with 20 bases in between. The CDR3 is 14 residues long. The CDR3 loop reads CASSGNGGSPPQYF. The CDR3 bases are TGTGCCAGCAGCGGTAATGGGGGGTCCCCCCCCCAGTACTTC.

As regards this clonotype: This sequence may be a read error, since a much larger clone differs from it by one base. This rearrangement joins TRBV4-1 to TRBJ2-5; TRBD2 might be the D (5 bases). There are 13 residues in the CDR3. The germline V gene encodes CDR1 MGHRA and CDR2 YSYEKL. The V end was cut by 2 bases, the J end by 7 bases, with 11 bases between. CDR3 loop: CASSQWRTGTQYF. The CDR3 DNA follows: TGCGCCAGCAGCCAATGGAGGACGGGGACCCAGTACTTC.

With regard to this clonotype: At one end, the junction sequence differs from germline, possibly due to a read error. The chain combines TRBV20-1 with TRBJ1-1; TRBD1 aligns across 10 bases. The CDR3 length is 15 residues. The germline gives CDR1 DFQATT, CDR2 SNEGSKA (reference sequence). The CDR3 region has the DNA TGCAATGCTAGACTCCGACAGGGGGCAGGTACTGAAGCTTTCTTT. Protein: CNARLRQGAGTEAFF.

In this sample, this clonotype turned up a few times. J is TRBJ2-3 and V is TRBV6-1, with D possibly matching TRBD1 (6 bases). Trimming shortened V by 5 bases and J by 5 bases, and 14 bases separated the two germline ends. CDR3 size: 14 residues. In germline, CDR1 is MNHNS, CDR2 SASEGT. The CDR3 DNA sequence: TGTGCCAGCAGTTCTGACAGGATCAGAGATACGCAGTATTTT. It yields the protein CASSSDRIRDTQYF.

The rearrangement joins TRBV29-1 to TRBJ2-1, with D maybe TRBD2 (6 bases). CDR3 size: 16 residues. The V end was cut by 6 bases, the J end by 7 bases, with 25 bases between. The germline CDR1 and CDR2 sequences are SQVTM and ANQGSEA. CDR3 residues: CSVRSRIGGPWNEQFF. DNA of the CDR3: TGCAGCGTCCGCTCGCGAATCGGGGGTCCTTGGAATGAGCAGTTCTTC.

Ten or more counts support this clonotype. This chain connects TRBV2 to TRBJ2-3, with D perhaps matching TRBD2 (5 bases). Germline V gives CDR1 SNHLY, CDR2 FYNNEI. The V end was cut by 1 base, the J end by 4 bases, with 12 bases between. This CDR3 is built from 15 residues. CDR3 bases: TGTGCCAGCAGTGAAGTTCTAGCAACCTCAGATACGCAGTATTTT. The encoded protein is CASSEVLATSDTQYF.

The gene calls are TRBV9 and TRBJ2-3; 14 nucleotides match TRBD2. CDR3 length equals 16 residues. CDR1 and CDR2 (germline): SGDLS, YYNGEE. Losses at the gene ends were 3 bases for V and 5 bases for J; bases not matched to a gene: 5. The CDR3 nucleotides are TGTGCCAGCAGCGCCGGACTAGCGGGGGGTAGAGATACGCAGTATTTT. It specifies CASSAGLAGGRDTQYF.

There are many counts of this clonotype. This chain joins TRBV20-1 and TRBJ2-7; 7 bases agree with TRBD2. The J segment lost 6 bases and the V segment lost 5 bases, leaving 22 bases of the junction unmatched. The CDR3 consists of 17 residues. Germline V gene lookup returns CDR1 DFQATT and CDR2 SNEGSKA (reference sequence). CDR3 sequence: CSAPPAGVLGGRAEQYF. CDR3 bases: TGCAGTGCTCCACCCGCCGGGGTATTGGGTGGGAGGGCCGAGCAGTACTTC.

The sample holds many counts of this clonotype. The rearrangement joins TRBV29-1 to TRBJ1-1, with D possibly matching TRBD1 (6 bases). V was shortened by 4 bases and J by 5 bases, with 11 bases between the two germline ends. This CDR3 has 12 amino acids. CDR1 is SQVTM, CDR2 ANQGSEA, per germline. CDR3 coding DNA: TGCAGCGTTGTAGGGGGTAGGACTGAAGCTTTCTTT. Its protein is CSVVGGRTEAFF.

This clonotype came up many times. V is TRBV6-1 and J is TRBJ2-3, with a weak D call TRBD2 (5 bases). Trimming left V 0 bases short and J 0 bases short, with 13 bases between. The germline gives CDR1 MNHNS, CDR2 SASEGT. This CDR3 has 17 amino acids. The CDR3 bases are TGTGCCAGCAGTGAAGCGGGAGTCGGCTCTAGCACAGATACGCAGTATTTT. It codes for CASSEAGVGSSTDTQYF.

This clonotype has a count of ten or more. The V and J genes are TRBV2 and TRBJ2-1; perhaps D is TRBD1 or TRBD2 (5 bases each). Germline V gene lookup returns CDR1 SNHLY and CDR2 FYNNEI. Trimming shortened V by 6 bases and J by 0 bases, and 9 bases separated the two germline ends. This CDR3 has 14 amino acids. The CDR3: CASRRGSSYNEQFF. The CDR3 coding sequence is TGTGCCAGCAGACGGGGCAGCTCCTACAATGAGCAGTTCTTC.